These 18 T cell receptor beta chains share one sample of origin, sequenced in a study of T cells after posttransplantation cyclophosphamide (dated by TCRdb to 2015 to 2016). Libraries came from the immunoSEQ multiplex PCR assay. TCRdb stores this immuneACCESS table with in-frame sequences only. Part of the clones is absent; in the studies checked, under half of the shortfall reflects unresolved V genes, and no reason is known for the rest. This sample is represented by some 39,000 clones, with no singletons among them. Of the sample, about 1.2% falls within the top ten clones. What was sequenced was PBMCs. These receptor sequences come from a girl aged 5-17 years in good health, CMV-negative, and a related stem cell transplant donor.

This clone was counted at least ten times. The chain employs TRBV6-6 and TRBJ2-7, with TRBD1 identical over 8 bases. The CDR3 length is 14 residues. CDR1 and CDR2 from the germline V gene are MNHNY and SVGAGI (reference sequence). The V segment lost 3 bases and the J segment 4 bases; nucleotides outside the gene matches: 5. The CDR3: CASSYGTGGYEQYF. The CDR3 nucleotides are TGTGCCAGCAGTTATGGCACAGGGGGGTACGAGCAGTACTTC.

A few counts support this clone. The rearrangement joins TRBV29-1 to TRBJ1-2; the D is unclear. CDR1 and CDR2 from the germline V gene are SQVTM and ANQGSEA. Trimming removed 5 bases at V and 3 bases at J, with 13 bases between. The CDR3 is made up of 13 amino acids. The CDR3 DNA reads TGCAGCGTTCCAGTAGGGAGCCACTATGGCTACACCTTC. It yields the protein CSVPVGSHYGYTF.

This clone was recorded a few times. The CDR3 DNA reads TGTGCCAGCAGTAAAACGGGACAGGGAGAGCATGAGCAGTTCTTC. This sequence encodes CASSKTGQGEHEQFF. V usage is TRBV27 and J usage is TRBJ2-1, with 9 bases identical to TRBD1. This CDR3 is 15 amino acids long. The J segment lost 8 bases and the V segment lost 5 bases, leaving 10 bases of the junction unmatched. Looked up from germline, CDR1 is MNHEY and CDR2 is SMNVEV (reference sequence).

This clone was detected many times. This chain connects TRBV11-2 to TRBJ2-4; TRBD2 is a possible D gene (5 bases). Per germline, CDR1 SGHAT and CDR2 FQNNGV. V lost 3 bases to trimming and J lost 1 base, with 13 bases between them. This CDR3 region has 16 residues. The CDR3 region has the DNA TGTGCCAGCAGCTTTCCGCCGGGCGGGGCCAAAAACATTCAGTACTTC. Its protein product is CASSFPPGGAKNIQYF.

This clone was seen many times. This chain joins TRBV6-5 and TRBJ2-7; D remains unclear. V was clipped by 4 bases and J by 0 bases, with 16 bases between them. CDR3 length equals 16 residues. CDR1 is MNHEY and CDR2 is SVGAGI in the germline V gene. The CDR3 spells CASSSPSRPRSYEQYF. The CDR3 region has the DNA TGTGCCAGCAGTTCCCCTTCCCGTCCGCGCTCCTACGAGCAGTACTTC.

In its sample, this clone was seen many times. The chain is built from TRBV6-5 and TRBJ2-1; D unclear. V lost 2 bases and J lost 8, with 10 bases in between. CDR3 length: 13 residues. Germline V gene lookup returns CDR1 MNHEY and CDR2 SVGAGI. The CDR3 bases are TGTGCCAGCAGTTACGAGGTTCGGGATGAGCAGTTCTTC. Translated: CASSYEVRDEQFF.

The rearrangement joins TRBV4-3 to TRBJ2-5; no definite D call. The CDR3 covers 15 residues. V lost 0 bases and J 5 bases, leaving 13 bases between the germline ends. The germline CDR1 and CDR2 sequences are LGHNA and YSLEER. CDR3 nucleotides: TGCGCCAGCAGCCAAGACGTCGGTCTGGAGGAGACCCAGTACTTC. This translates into CASSQDVGLEETQYF.

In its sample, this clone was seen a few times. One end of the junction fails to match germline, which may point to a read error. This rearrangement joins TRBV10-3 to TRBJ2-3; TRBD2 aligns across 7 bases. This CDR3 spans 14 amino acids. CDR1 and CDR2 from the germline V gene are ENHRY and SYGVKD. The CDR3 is CATSLGGGTDTQYF. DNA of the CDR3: TGTGCCACCAGTCTTGGGGGGGGAACAGATACGCAGTATTTT.

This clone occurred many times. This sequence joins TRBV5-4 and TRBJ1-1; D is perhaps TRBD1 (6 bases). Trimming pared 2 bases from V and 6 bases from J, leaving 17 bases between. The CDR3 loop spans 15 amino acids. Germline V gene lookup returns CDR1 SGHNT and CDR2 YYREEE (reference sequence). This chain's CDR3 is CASSLTGRAWAEAFF. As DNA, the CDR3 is TGTGCCAGCAGCTTAACAGGGCGCGCTTGGGCTGAAGCTTTCTTT. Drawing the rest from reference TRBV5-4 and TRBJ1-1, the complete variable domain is ETGVTQSPTHLIKTRGQQVTLRCSSQSGHNTVSWYQQALGQGPQFIFQYYREEENGRGNFPPRFSGLQFPNYSSELNVNALELDDSALYLCASSLTGRAWAEAFFGQGTRLTVV.

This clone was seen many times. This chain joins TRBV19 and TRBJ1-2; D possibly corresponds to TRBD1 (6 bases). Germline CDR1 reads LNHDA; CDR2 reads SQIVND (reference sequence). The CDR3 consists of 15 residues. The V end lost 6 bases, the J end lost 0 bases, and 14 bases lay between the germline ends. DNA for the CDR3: TGTGCCAGTAGCGACAGGACGGATTCTAACTATGGCTACACCTTC. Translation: CASSDRTDSNYGYTF.

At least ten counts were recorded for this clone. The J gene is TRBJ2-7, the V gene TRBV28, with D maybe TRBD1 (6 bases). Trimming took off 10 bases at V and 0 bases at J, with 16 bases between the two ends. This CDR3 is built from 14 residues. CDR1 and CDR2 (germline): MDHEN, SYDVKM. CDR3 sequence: CAISTQGSSYEQYF. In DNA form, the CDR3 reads TGTGCCATCTCAACCCAGGGGTCCTCCTACGAGCAGTACTTC.

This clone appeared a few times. In nucleotides, the CDR3 is TGTGCCAGCAGTTACTCGGATGGCCCCCCAGGAAAGACCCAGTACTTC. This codes for CASSYSDGPPGKTQYF. The gene calls are TRBV6-5 and TRBJ2-5; D uncertain. V was pared by 0 bases and J by 6 bases, with 17 bases between. Germline values: CDR1 MNHEY, CDR2 SVGAGI. The CDR3 is made up of 16 amino acids.

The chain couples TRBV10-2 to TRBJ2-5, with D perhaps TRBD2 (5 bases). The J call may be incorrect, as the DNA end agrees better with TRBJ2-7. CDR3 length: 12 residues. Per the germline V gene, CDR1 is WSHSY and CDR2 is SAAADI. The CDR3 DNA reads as TGCGCCAGCAATGATAGGAGGTACGAGCAGTACTTC. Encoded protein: CASNDRRYEQYF.

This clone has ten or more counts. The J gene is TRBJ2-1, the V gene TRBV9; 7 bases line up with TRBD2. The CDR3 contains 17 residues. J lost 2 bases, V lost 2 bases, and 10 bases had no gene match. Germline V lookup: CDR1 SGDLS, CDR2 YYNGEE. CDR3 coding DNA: TGTGCCAGCAGCGTGGCAGCCATTAGCGGGCCCTACAATGAGCAGTTCTTC. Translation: CASSVAAISGPYNEQFF.

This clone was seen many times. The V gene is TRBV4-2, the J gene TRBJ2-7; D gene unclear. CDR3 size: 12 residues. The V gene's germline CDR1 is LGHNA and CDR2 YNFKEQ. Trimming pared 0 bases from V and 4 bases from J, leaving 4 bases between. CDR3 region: CASSQEQYEQYF. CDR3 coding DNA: TGTGCCAGCAGCCAAGAACAATACGAGCAGTACTTC.

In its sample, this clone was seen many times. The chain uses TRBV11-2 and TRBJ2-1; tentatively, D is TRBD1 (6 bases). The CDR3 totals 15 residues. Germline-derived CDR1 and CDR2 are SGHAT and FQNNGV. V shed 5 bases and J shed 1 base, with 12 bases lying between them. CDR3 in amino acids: CASSPYQGSYNEQFF. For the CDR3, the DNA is TGTGCCAGCAGCCCCTACCAGGGGTCCTACAATGAGCAGTTCTTC.

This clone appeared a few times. CDR3 nucleotide sequence: TGTGCCAGCAGCAACTATCAGGGGGACCCGGGAGATACGCAGTATTTT. Its protein product is CASSNYQGDPGDTQYF. V is TRBV21-1 and J is TRBJ2-3; whether TRBD1, the table's D call, matches the DNA was not checked. TRBV21-1 is flagged as a pseudogene. The CDR3 loop spans 16 amino acids.

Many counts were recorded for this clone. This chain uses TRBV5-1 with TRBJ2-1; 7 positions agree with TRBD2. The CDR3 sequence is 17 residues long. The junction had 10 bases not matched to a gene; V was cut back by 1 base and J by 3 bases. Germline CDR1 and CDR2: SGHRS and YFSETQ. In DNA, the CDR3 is TGCGCCAGCAGCTTGCCCCGGGCGGGAGTAGGCTACAATGAGCAGTTCTTC. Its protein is CASSLPRAGVGYNEQFF.